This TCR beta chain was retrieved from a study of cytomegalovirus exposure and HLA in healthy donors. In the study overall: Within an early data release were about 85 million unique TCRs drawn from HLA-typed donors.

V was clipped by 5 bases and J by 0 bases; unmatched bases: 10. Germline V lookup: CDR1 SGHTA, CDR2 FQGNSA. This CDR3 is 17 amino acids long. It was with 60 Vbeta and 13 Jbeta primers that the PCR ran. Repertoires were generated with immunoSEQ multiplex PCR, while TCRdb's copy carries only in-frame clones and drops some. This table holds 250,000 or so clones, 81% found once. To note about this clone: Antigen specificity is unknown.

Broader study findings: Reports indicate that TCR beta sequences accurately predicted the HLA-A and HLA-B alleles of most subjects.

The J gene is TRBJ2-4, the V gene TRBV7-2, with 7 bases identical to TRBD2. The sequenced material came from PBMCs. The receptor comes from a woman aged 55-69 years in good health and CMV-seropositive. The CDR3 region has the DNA TGTGCCAGCAGCAAGACGGGACTACAAATAGCCAAAAACATTCAGTACTTC. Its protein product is CASSKTGLQIAKNIQYF.